The present T cell receptor (beta chain) was sequenced within a study of shared clonotypes between healthy human individuals. Some clones are missing from TCRdb's copy, which holds only in-frame ones; the method was immunoSEQ multiplex PCR. The data contain 190,000 or so clones, approximately 61% of them singletons. This clone occurred once. Its antigen is undetermined. Trimming took off 0 bases at V and 5 bases at J, with 16 bases between the two ends. The germline gives CDR1 SQVTM, CDR2 ANQGSEA. The CDR3 runs 16 residues. Study observations and caveats: Against clonotypes common to all four donors, non-shared ones had lower generation probabilities.

This receptor was taken from a man aged 25 to 40 in good health. The gene calls are TRBV29-1 and TRBJ2-2, with a tentative D call TRBD2 (6 bases). Sequenced: memory CD4+ T cells sorted from blood. Subset given: CD45RA-negative fraction. The CDR3: CSVEDLAGKATGELFF. Written as DNA, the CDR3 is TGCAGCGTTGAAGATCTGGCGGGAAAGGCGACCGGGGAGCTGTTTTTT.